Detailed here is one TCR beta chain. Measured with immunoSEQ multiplex PCR; TCRdb has only the in-frame clones, and not every one. The sample includes some 300,000 clones, roughly 88% of them seen just once. The entry originates in a study of blood T cell repertoires in COVID-19. Trimming stripped 4 bases from V and 6 bases from J, with 31 bases between. This CDR3 comprises 19 residues. Germline values: CDR1 WSHSY, CDR2 SAAADI. The specimen sequenced was PBMCs or T cells enriched from blood (not recorded which). This sequence joins TRBV10-2 and TRBJ2-7; D might be TRBD1 (11 bases). The sequence derives from a young woman who had recovered from COVID-19. The CDR3 sequence is CASSVDRGRLAGDYGEQYF. The CDR3 DNA reads TGCGCCAGCAGTGTGGACAGGGGGCGCCTAGCGGGAGACTACGGCGAGCAGTACTTC.